This T cell receptor (beta chain) comes out of a study of CD8+ T cells in alopecia areata. Across the study: It was oral tofacitinib, at 5 to 10 mg twice daily, that treated patients received. The study's findings and limits: Scalp clonality and expanded CD8+ clones among the top 100 fell significantly with tofacitinib. Greater clonality was observed in lesional scalp samples, especially alopecia totalis/universalis, versus normal scalp.

The treatment was: oral pan-JAK inhibitor, 5-10 mg twice daily. CDR1 is MGHDK, CDR2 SYGVNS, per germline. CDR3 length: 17 amino acids. Losses at the gene ends were 7 bases for V and 2 bases for J; bases not matched to a gene: 12. Following extraction, RNA underwent reverse transcription to cDNA, which served as the sequencing template. Here immunoSEQ multiplex PCR was the method, and the copy in TCRdb shows in-frame clones only, minus some. The sample contains 150,000 or so clones, 58% of which appear only once. This clone has more than one count but fewer than ten. As yet, its antigen is unknown. The clonotype originates from a human donor with alopecia areata. The V and J genes are TRBV25-1 and TRBJ2-2; 8 nucleotides align to TRBD2. The sample here was CD4+ T cells sorted from blood, taken at approximately week 56, from a patient treated with tofacitinib. The CDR3, as DNA: TGTGCCAGCACACCTGATCAGCGGGGGAGCAACACCGGGGAGCTGTTTTTT. This translates into CASTPDQRGSNTGELFF.